Listed below are T cell receptor beta chains from one sample, sequenced in a study of T cells in Graves' hyperthyroidism and ophthalmopathy. MiXCR was run by TCRdb on the multiplex PCR reads, yielding one entry per CDR3 protein. Of under 800,000 distinct CDR3 sequences detected, 11% to 15% appear once; the ten largest clones hold approximately 10%. Material: blood. The origin of the receptors is a woman between 18 and 30 years old with Graves' hyperthyroidism. The CDR3 runs from the conserved cysteine through the conserved F or W. D genes are given only for firm matches. Expanded clones are given a class, and other clones once, few, many or no size at all.

many | TRBD1 | TRBJ1-6 | TRBV7-8 | TGTGCCAGCAGTCTCGGCGGGACAGGGAACGATTTCTATAATTCACCCCTCCACTTT | CASSLGGTGNDFYNSPLHF
few | TRBD2 | TRBJ2-1 | TRBV3-1 | TGTGCCAGCAGCTTCGTTAGCGGGAAGGGCAATGAGCAGTTCTTC | CASSFVSGKGNEQFF
many | - | TRBJ1-2 | TRBV7-2 | TGTGCCAGCAGTCGAGACCTCGGCTATGGCTACACCTTC | CASSRDLGYGYTF
- | - | TRBJ1-2 | TRBV9 | TGTGCCAGCAGCGTAGCTCGGGGGGGCTATGGCTACACCTTC | CASSVARGGYGYTF
many | TRBD2 | TRBJ2-1 | TRBV3-1 | TGTGCCAGCAACCTAGCGGGAGCTTCTACTGAGCAGTTCTTC | CASNLAGASTEQFF
few | TRBD1 | TRBJ2-7 | TRBV20-1 | TGCAGTGCTAGCCCCGGGACAGGGGTACTGTACGAGCAGTACTTC | CSASPGTGVLYEQYF
many | - | TRBJ1-2 | TRBV12-5 | TGTGCTAGTGGAAACAGTCTTAACTATGGCTACACCTTC | CASGNSLNYGYTF
- | TRBD2 | TRBJ2-1 | TRBV6-2/TRBV6-3 | TGTGCCAGCAGACAGCGGGAGGGCCCCCCTTACAATGAGCAGTTCTTC | CASRQREGPPYNEQFF
- | TRBD1 | TRBJ1-1 | TRBV19 | TGTGCCAGTAGTACGGGTCGGGACAGGGGTGGTGAAGCTTTCTTT | CASSTGRDRGGEAFF
many | - | TRBJ2-1 | TRBV20-1 | TGCAGTGGCTCAGGGAGCTCCTACAATGAGCAGTTCTTC | CSGSGSSYNEQFF
- | TRBD1 | TRBJ1-2 | TRBV19 | TGTGCCAGCAGAGCCGTTCGCAGGGGGCAGGGAGACTATGGCTACACCTTC | CASRAVRRGQGDYGYTF
- | TRBD1 | TRBJ1-6 | TRBV7-9 | TGTGCCAGCAGCCAAAACAGGGGTGGTGGTTCACCCCTCCACTTT | CASSQNRGGGSPLHF
- | TRBD1 | TRBJ1-4 | TRBV5-8 | TGTGCCAGCATCCACAGGGGGCCGGAAAAACTGTTTTTT | CASIHRGPEKLFF
few | - | TRBJ2-1 | TRBV10-1 | TGCGCCAGCAGTGAGTCTAAAGGGTTTAGTGAGCAGTTCTTC | CASSESKGFSEQFF
many | - | TRBJ2-7 | TRBV20-1 | TGCAGTGCTAGAGACATGGGGCACGCCTACGAGCAGTACTTC | CSARDMGHAYEQYF
many | - | TRBJ2-7 | TRBV11-3 | TGTGCCAGCAGCTTAGAAGGGTTCAACTACGAGCAGTACTTC | CASSLEGFNYEQYF
- | - | TRBJ1-2 | TRBV27 | TGTGCCAGCAGTCGCAGACAGGAAGGTGGCTACACCTTC | CASSRRQEGGYTF
many | - | TRBJ2-1 | TRBV11-2 | TGTGCCAGCAGCCCGGGGGTCAATGAGCAGTTCTTC | CASSPGVNEQFF
- | - | TRBJ2-5 | TRBV24-1 | TGTGCCACCAGTGATTTCATCGCCGGGACCCAGTACTTC | CATSDFIAGTQYF
few | - | TRBJ2-7 | TRBV25-1 | TGTGCCAGCAGTGGGGGGGGGACAGCCTACGAGCAGTACTTC | CASSGGGTAYEQYF
few | - | TRBJ2-6 | TRBV20-1 | TGCAGTGCCAGGACGAGGCCCAGCTCTGGGGCCAACGTCCTGACTTTC | CSARTRPSSGANVLTF
few | - | TRBJ1-4 | TRBV20-1 | TGCAGTGCTAGAGGGGGGGCATCTAATGAAAAACTGTTTTTT | CSARGGASNEKLFF
many | - | TRBJ1-1 | TRBV7-2 | TGTGCCAGCAGCTTATTATGGATGCAGTTGGGGACTGAAGCTTTCTTT | CASSLLWMQLGTEAFF
- | TRBD1 | TRBJ1-1 | TRBV5-1 | TGCGCCAGCGGCGGACAGGGGGCCGCTGAAGCTTTCTTT | CASGGQGAAEAFF
few | - | TRBJ1-2 | TRBV12-3/TRBV12-4 | TGTGCCAGCAGTCCCGATACGACAGGCCCCTATGGCTACACCTTC | CASSPDTTGPYGYTF
- | - | TRBJ1-1 | TRBV12-3/TRBV12-4 | TGTGCCAGCAGTCCCCGTTCCCCCATGAACGCTGAAGCTTTCTTT | CASSPRSPMNAEAFF
few | TRBD2 | TRBJ2-5 | TRBV6-2/TRBV6-3 | TGTGCCAGCAGTTACTCGAAAGTAGGACTAGCGGAGACCCAGTACTTC | CASSYSKVGLAETQYF
few | TRBD1 | TRBJ1-3 | TRBV20-1 | TGCAGTGCTAGAGATGATGTTGGGACAGGGGTTTTTACGACGGGAAACACCATATATTTT | CSARDDVGTGVFTTGNTIYF
many | - | TRBJ2-7 | TRBV28 | TGTGCCAGCAGTCTTCTATGGACCAAGGGGTCCGAGCAGTACTTC | CASSLLWTKGSEQYF
- | TRBD2 | TRBJ2-1 | TRBV3-1 | TGTGCCAGCAGCCAAGCTGCGGGCGGGGGAACCTACAATGAGCAGTTCTTC | CASSQAAGGGTYNEQFF
few | - | TRBJ1-5 | TRBV30 | TGTGCCCTCGGGGGGAGCAATCAGCCCCAGCATTTT | CALGGSNQPQHF
few | TRBD1 | TRBJ2-1 | TRBV4-1 | TGCGCCAGCAGCCAGACGACAGGGGGATGGAATGAGCAGTTCTTC | CASSQTTGGWNEQFF
- | - | TRBJ1-2 | TRBV6-5 | TGTGCCAGCAGTTTAATCCGGGATGTTTATGGCTACACCTTC | CASSLIRDVYGYTF
- | TRBD1 | TRBJ1-1 | TRBV4-2 | TGTGCCAGCAGCGAGGGGACAGGGGGTGTTTTCGCTGAAGCTTTCTTT | CASSEGTGGVFAEAFF
many | - | TRBJ1-1 | TRBV20-1 | TGCAGTGCTATTACATTGAACACTGAAGCTTTCTTT | CSAITLNTEAFF
many | - | TRBJ1-1 | TRBV28 | TGTGCCAGCAGTTTACTGGATCTCCCGAACACTGAAGCTTTCTTT | CASSLLDLPNTEAFF
many | - | TRBJ2-2 | TRBV7-9 | TGTGCCAGCAGCTTAGACGGCACGAACACCGGGGAGCTGTTTTTT | CASSLDGTNTGELFF
- | - | TRBJ2-5 | TRBV20-1 | TGCAGTGCTAGATTGGCGGTCAGCCCTCAAGAGACCCAGTACTTC | CSARLAVSPQETQYF
few | TRBD2 | TRBJ2-2 | TRBV2 | TGTGCCAGCAGTGAAATTTTATGGGACTATGGCGGGGAGCTGTTTTTT | CASSEILWDYGGELFF
- | - | TRBJ2-6 | TRBV12-3/TRBV12-4 | TGTGCCAGCAGATTAGGGGCTCCTGGGGCCAACGTCCTGACTTTC | CASRLGAPGANVLTF
- | TRBD2 | TRBJ2-1 | TRBV20-1 | TGCAGTGCGAGACCAGGACTAGCTGTCCACAATGAGCAGTTCTTC | CSARPGLAVHNEQFF
- | - | TRBJ1-1 | TRBV7-2 | TGTGCCAGCAGCGTTTCAGGGTTTACTGAAGCTTTCTTT | CASSVSGFTEAFF
many | - | TRBJ1-1 | TRBV28 | TGTGCCAGCTCGGATATGAACACTGAAGCTTTCTTT | CASSDMNTEAFF
few | - | TRBJ2-5 | TRBV7-9 | TGTGCCAGCAGCTTAGTTTCGGGGGAGACCCAGTACTTC | CASSLVSGETQYF